A selection of T cell receptor beta chains follows, all from one sample in a study of T-cell reconstitution after alpha-beta-depleted transplantation in children. MiXCR, run by TCRdb on the PCR reads, gives a single entry per CDR3 protein. The sample has approximately 980,000 distinct CDR3 sequences, roughly 29% seen once. Sequenced here: PBMCs, mostly from graft donor cells, sampled 360 days after TCRalphabeta/CD19-depleted stem cell transplant. The receptors come from a boy under two years old who had a stem cell transplant for SCID, so the T cells may come from the graft donor. Both conserved end residues are part of each CDR3. Fields, in order: D gene, J gene, clone size, V gene, CDR3 DNA, CDR3 protein. A D gene is named only where the DNA matches it firmly. Clone size, where shown, is once, few, many, or a class for clones that have expanded.

d_gene: TRBD1
j_gene: TRBJ1-1
abundance: .
v_gene: TRBV4-3
CDR3nt: TGCGCCAGCAGCCTCCGACAGGGGGTAGTCACTGAAGCTTTCTTT
CDR3aa: CASSLRQGVVTEAFF

d_gene: TRBD2
j_gene: TRBJ2-5
abundance: few
v_gene: TRBV20-1
CDR3nt: TGCAGTGCTACCCGTCTAGCGGGGATCCAAGAGACCCAGTACTTC
CDR3aa: CSATRLAGIQETQYF

d_gene: .
j_gene: TRBJ2-3
abundance: few
v_gene: TRBV29-1
CDR3nt: TGCAGCGTCCGATGGCGTGATACGCAGTATTTT
CDR3aa: CSVRWRDTQYF

d_gene: .
j_gene: TRBJ2-7
abundance: .
v_gene: TRBV20-1
CDR3nt: TGCAGTGCTAGACCGAGAGGGCCGACCTACGAGCAGTACTTC
CDR3aa: CSARPRGPTYEQYF

d_gene: TRBD1
j_gene: TRBJ2-3
abundance: few
v_gene: TRBV24-1
CDR3nt: TGTGCCACCCGGGACAGGACTACAGATACGCAGTATTTT
CDR3aa: CATRDRTTDTQYF

d_gene: TRBD2
j_gene: TRBJ2-1
abundance: few
v_gene: TRBV3-1
CDR3nt: TGTGCCAGCAGCCCGGGGGGGGCGGGTGAGCAGTTCTTC
CDR3aa: CASSPGGAGEQFF

d_gene: TRBD1
j_gene: TRBJ2-7
abundance: .
v_gene: TRBV28
CDR3nt: TGTGCCAGCAAACGGACAGGGGCCTACGAGCAGTACTTC
CDR3aa: CASKRTGAYEQYF

d_gene: .
j_gene: TRBJ2-2
abundance: .
v_gene: TRBV5-1
CDR3nt: TGCGCCAGCAGCTTGACCGGGGCCAGCACCGGGGAGCTGTTTTTT
CDR3aa: CASSLTGASTGELFF

d_gene: .
j_gene: TRBJ2-7
abundance: .
v_gene: TRBV15
CDR3nt: TGTGCCACCAGCAGAGAGAGGTCACCCTACGAGCAGTACTTC
CDR3aa: CATSRERSPYEQYF

d_gene: TRBD1
j_gene: TRBJ1-4
abundance: few
v_gene: TRBV12-3/TRBV12-4
CDR3nt: TGTGCCAGCAGCGACGGGGACAGGGGACGAGAAAAACTGTTTTTT
CDR3aa: CASSDGDRGREKLFF

d_gene: .
j_gene: TRBJ2-3
abundance: few
v_gene: TRBV6-6
CDR3nt: TGTGCCAGCAGTTACGGATATCCGGGACAGCAGTATTTT
CDR3aa: CASSYGYPGQQYF

d_gene: .
j_gene: TRBJ1-1
abundance: .
v_gene: TRBV7-9
CDR3nt: TGTGCCAGCAGCTTCAGGGGAAGCATGAACACTGAAGCTTTCTTT
CDR3aa: CASSFRGSMNTEAFF

d_gene: TRBD1
j_gene: TRBJ1-6
abundance: .
v_gene: TRBV7-9
CDR3nt: TGTGCCAGCCAGGGGGGTTCAAAGGTGTCACCCCTCCACTTT
CDR3aa: CASQGGSKVSPLHF

d_gene: TRBD2
j_gene: TRBJ2-3
abundance: .
v_gene: TRBV7-2
CDR3nt: TGTGCCAGCAGCTTAATAGCGGGGGGGCCGGGTACGCAGTATTTT
CDR3aa: CASSLIAGGPGTQYF

d_gene: .
j_gene: TRBJ1-5
abundance: .
v_gene: TRBV20-1
CDR3nt: TGCAGTGCTAGAATGGACTTCAATCAGCCCCAGCATTTT
CDR3aa: CSARMDFNQPQHF

d_gene: .
j_gene: TRBJ2-1
abundance: .
v_gene: TRBV7-8
CDR3nt: TGTGCCAGCAGCTTAATCCGGGCCATCTCCTACAATGAGCACTTCTTC
CDR3aa: CASSLIRAISYNEHFF

d_gene: TRBD1
j_gene: TRBJ1-1
abundance: many
v_gene: TRBV7-6
CDR3nt: TGTGCCAGCAGCTCGGGACAGGGCACTGAAGCTTTCTTT
CDR3aa: CASSSGQGTEAFF

d_gene: .
j_gene: TRBJ2-7
abundance: .
v_gene: TRBV7-6
CDR3nt: TGTGCCAGCAGCTTAGCCCTCCGGACGGCCTCCTACGAGCAGTACTTC
CDR3aa: CASSLALRTASYEQYF

d_gene: TRBD1
j_gene: TRBJ2-1
abundance: few
v_gene: TRBV29-1
CDR3nt: TGCAGCGGTCGGGACAGGGGGGCCTACAATGAGCAGTTCTTC
CDR3aa: CSGRDRGAYNEQFF

d_gene: .
j_gene: TRBJ2-1
abundance: .
v_gene: TRBV12-3/TRBV12-4
CDR3nt: TGTGCCAGCAGAAACAGGAAAAGCAATGAGCAGTTCTTC
CDR3aa: CASRNRKSNEQFF

d_gene: TRBD2
j_gene: TRBJ2-7
abundance: .
v_gene: TRBV18
CDR3nt: TGTGCCAGCTCACCTTCAGGGAGGGACTCCTACGAGCAGTACTTC
CDR3aa: CASSPSGRDSYEQYF

d_gene: TRBD2
j_gene: TRBJ2-3
abundance: .
v_gene: TRBV6-5
CDR3nt: TGTGCCAGCAGTTACGGGGCGGGGGGGCGAAATACGCAGTATTTT
CDR3aa: CASSYGAGGRNTQYF

d_gene: .
j_gene: TRBJ2-2
abundance: once
v_gene: TRBV5-1
CDR3nt: TGCGCCAGCAGCTTGGTCCGGTATGCGAACACCGGGGAGCTGTTTTTT
CDR3aa: CASSLVRYANTGELFF

d_gene: .
j_gene: TRBJ2-1
abundance: few
v_gene: TRBV20-1
CDR3nt: TGCAGTGCTAGAGATCTGAATGAGCAGTTCTTC
CDR3aa: CSARDLNEQFF

d_gene: .
j_gene: TRBJ1-1
abundance: .
v_gene: TRBV7-2
CDR3nt: TGTGCCAGCAGTCGCCCCCTCGGCTGGACAGATAACACTGAAGCTTTCTTT
CDR3aa: CASSRPLGWTDNTEAFF

d_gene: TRBD2
j_gene: TRBJ2-7
abundance: .
v_gene: TRBV28
CDR3nt: TGTGCCAGCAGTACCCCCTCGGGGGGCTCCTACGAGCAGTACTTC
CDR3aa: CASSTPSGGSYEQYF

d_gene: TRBD2
j_gene: TRBJ2-7
abundance: few
v_gene: TRBV5-1
CDR3nt: TGCGCCAGCCGGGATGGCGGGGGATTCTACGAGCAGTACTTC
CDR3aa: CASRDGGGFYEQYF

d_gene: .
j_gene: TRBJ1-5
abundance: .
v_gene: TRBV5-1
CDR3nt: TGCGCCAGCAGCTCGGACAGCAATCAGCCCCAGCATTTT
CDR3aa: CASSSDSNQPQHF

d_gene: .
j_gene: TRBJ1-5
abundance: .
v_gene: TRBV6-1
CDR3nt: TGTGCCAGCAGGAGCAGGGGAAGCAATCAGCCCCAGCATTTT
CDR3aa: CASRSRGSNQPQHF

d_gene: .
j_gene: TRBJ1-5
abundance: .
v_gene: TRBV20-1
CDR3nt: TGCAGTGCTAAGGTGGACACAAATCAGCCCCAGCATTTT
CDR3aa: CSAKVDTNQPQHF

d_gene: TRBD1
j_gene: TRBJ1-4
abundance: .
v_gene: TRBV12-3/TRBV12-4
CDR3nt: TGTGCCAGCAGTTTTAAAAAGGGACAGATTGAAAAACTGTTTTTT
CDR3aa: CASSFKKGQIEKLFF

d_gene: TRBD1
j_gene: TRBJ2-1
abundance: .
v_gene: TRBV5-1
CDR3nt: TGCGCCAGCAGTTCCGACAGGGTGTACAATGAGCAGTTCTTC
CDR3aa: CASSSDRVYNEQFF

d_gene: TRBD1
j_gene: TRBJ2-1
abundance: few
v_gene: TRBV15
CDR3nt: TGTGCCACCGAGAGGGACAGGGCCTATTCCTACAATGAGCAGTTCTTC
CDR3aa: CATERDRAYSYNEQFF

d_gene: .
j_gene: TRBJ2-3
abundance: .
v_gene: TRBV15
CDR3nt: TGTGCCACCAGCAGGGAACTTCGCCCCGGGACAGGGAGGGTCGGGGGGGCAAAAGATACGCAGTATTTT
CDR3aa: CATSRELRPGTGRVGGAKDTQYF

d_gene: .
j_gene: TRBJ1-2
abundance: .
v_gene: TRBV29-1
CDR3nt: TGCAGCGTTGAAGTTGGCTATGGCTACACCTTC
CDR3aa: CSVEVGYGYTF

d_gene: .
j_gene: TRBJ1-4
abundance: few
v_gene: TRBV12-3/TRBV12-4
CDR3nt: TGTGCCAGCAGCCCCCCTCGCCAATGGGAAAAACTGTTTTTT
CDR3aa: CASSPPRQWEKLFF

d_gene: TRBD2
j_gene: TRBJ2-2
abundance: few
v_gene: TRBV13
CDR3nt: TGTGCCAGCAGCTTGCGGCGACTAGCGGGGGGCCCAGAGAACACCGGGGAGCTGTTTTTT
CDR3aa: CASSLRRLAGGPENTGELFF

d_gene: .
j_gene: TRBJ1-2
abundance: few
v_gene: TRBV6-2/TRBV6-3
CDR3nt: TGTGCCAGCAGCTCGGGACGGAACTATGGCTACACCTTC
CDR3aa: CASSSGRNYGYTF

d_gene: .
j_gene: TRBJ1-5
abundance: .
v_gene: TRBV5-6
CDR3nt: TGTGCCAGCAGCCGCATACAGGGAGTTAATCAGCCCCAGCATTTT
CDR3aa: CASSRIQGVNQPQHF

d_gene: .
j_gene: TRBJ1-4
abundance: few
v_gene: TRBV12-3/TRBV12-4
CDR3nt: TGTGCCAGCAGTTACCAGGGGACTAATGAAAAACTGTTTTTT
CDR3aa: CASSYQGTNEKLFF

d_gene: .
j_gene: TRBJ1-1
abundance: few
v_gene: TRBV7-2
CDR3nt: TGTGCCAGCAGCTTACACTCGGTGACAGACACTGAAGCTTTCTTT
CDR3aa: CASSLHSVTDTEAFF

d_gene: .
j_gene: TRBJ2-2
abundance: .
v_gene: TRBV12-3/TRBV12-4
CDR3nt: TGTGCCAGCACCCTCCAGGAGGCGGTCGGGGAGCTGTTTTTT
CDR3aa: CASTLQEAVGELFF

d_gene: .
j_gene: TRBJ1-6
abundance: .
v_gene: TRBV7-3
CDR3nt: TGTGCCAGCAGCTTAACAGGGGGGAAATCACCCCTCCACTTT
CDR3aa: CASSLTGGKSPLHF

d_gene: .
j_gene: TRBJ2-7
abundance: .
v_gene: TRBV27
CDR3nt: TGTGCCAGCAGTTTAGCAGGCCCTTGGGGCGAGCAGTACTTC
CDR3aa: CASSLAGPWGEQYF

d_gene: .
j_gene: TRBJ2-2
abundance: .
v_gene: TRBV24-1
CDR3nt: TGTGCCACCAGTGATTTTTGGCGGGGGAACACCGGGGAGCTGTTTTTT
CDR3aa: CATSDFWRGNTGELFF

d_gene: .
j_gene: TRBJ1-1
abundance: .
v_gene: TRBV6-5
CDR3nt: TGTGCCAGCAGTTACTCTATCGAGGGGAGCGCTTTCTTT
CDR3aa: CASSYSIEGSAFF

d_gene: .
j_gene: TRBJ2-3
abundance: .
v_gene: TRBV7-2
CDR3nt: TGTGCCAGCAGCTCCGGCGGGTTACGGTTAACAGATACGCAGTATTTT
CDR3aa: CASSSGGLRLTDTQYF

d_gene: .
j_gene: TRBJ1-6
abundance: once
v_gene: TRBV4-1
CDR3nt: TGCGCCAGCAGCCACCTTGTTCCAAGCAGGGGTGATAATTCACCCCTCCACTTT
CDR3aa: CASSHLVPSRGDNSPLHF

d_gene: .
j_gene: TRBJ2-1
abundance: few
v_gene: TRBV7-3
CDR3nt: TGTGCCAGCAGCCCTAGAGGGGGTTTCTCCTACAATGAGCAGTTCTTC
CDR3aa: CASSPRGGFSYNEQFF

d_gene: .
j_gene: TRBJ2-1
abundance: .
v_gene: TRBV11-2
CDR3nt: TGTGCCAGCAGCTTACGGAGGACGAAATACAATGAGCAGTTCTTC
CDR3aa: CASSLRRTKYNEQFF

d_gene: .
j_gene: TRBJ2-6
abundance: .
v_gene: TRBV7-2
CDR3nt: TGTGCCAGCAGCGAGGACCGCTCTGGGGCCAACGTCCTGACTTTC
CDR3aa: CASSEDRSGANVLTF